These T cell receptor beta chains were read from a single sample in a study of blood T cell repertoires in COVID-19. This table comes from immunoSEQ multiplex PCR, and its TCRdb copy is limited to in-frame clones, with some not included. The sample yields more than 150,000 clones, 75% to 80% seen once. The sample was peripheral blood. These receptors were taken from a woman aged 70-85 years with acute or convalescent COVID-19. Both conserved end residues are part of each CDR3. Each record gives: D gene, clone size, J gene, V gene, CDR3 protein, CDR3 DNA. The D gene is left open where the match is weak. A clone size is listed for some rows: how often the clone was seen (once, few, many), or a class if it is expanded.

D: .; size: .; J: TRBJ2-5; V: TRBV19; CDR3: CASSVTGGELGTQYF; DNA: TGTGCCAGTAGCGTGACAGGAGGTGAATTGGGGACCCAGTACTTC
D: TRBD1; size: few; J: TRBJ2-6; V: TRBV3-1/TRBV3-2; CDR3: CASSPGTGASSGANVLTF; DNA: TGTGCCAGCAGCCCCGGGACAGGGGCTAGCTCTGGGGCCAACGTCCTGACTTTC
D: TRBD1; size: few; J: TRBJ2-5; V: TRBV27; CDR3: CASGFGTGAFQETQYF; DNA: TGTGCCAGCGGTTTCGGGACAGGGGCCTTCCAAGAGACCCAGTACTTC
D: TRBD1; size: .; J: TRBJ1-4; V: TRBV28; CDR3: CASSLVQGAAPNEKLFF; DNA: TGTGCCAGCAGTTTAGTCCAGGGGGCCGCACCGAATGAAAAACTGTTTTTT
D: TRBD2; size: once; J: TRBJ2-1; V: TRBV30; CDR3: CAWSPGTSGSQFF; DNA: TGTGCCTGGAGTCCGGGGACTAGCGGGAGCCAGTTCTTC
D: .; size: .; J: TRBJ2-5; V: TRBV7-9; CDR3: CASSLAPTVKETQYF; DNA: TGTGCCAGCAGCTTAGCGCCGACAGTAAAAGAGACCCAGTACTTC
D: .; size: .; J: TRBJ2-2; V: TRBV7-2; CDR3: CASSSGTSPNTGELFF; DNA: TGTGCCAGCAGCTCGGGGACAAGCCCAAACACCGGGGAGCTGTTTTTT
D: .; size: .; J: TRBJ1-4; V: TRBV3-1/TRBV3-2; CDR3: CASSQGGNEKLFF; DNA: TGTGCCAGCAGCCAAGGGGGCAATGAAAAACTGTTTTTT
D: .; size: .; J: TRBJ2-2; V: TRBV5-6; CDR3: CASSYARGPAGELFF; DNA: TGTGCCAGCAGCTATGCCCGAGGGCCGGCCGGGGAGCTGTTTTTT
D: .; size: .; J: TRBJ2-3; V: TRBV6-5; CDR3: CASSYVASAGTDTQYF; DNA: TGTGCCAGCAGTTACGTGGCTAGCGCGGGCACAGATACGCAGTATTTT
D: TRBD1; size: .; J: TRBJ1-6; V: TRBV18; CDR3: CASSPPGQHNSPLHF; DNA: TGTGCCAGCTCACCCCCGGGACAGCATAATTCACCCCTCCACTTT
D: TRBD1; size: .; J: TRBJ1-3; V: TRBV5-1; CDR3: CASSLQGGFSAGNTIYF; DNA: TGCGCCAGCAGCTTGCAGGGGGGCTTCTCAGCTGGAAACACCATATATTTT
D: .; size: .; J: TRBJ1-2; V: TRBV6-5; CDR3: CASSYSDGHRPYTF; DNA: TGTGCCAGCAGTTACTCCGATGGACACAGACCGTACACCTTC
D: TRBD2; size: .; J: TRBJ2-7; V: TRBV13; CDR3: CASSSGLAAQGDYEQYF; DNA: TGTGCCAGCAGCTCCGGACTAGCGGCCCAAGGGGACTACGAGCAGTACTTC